Sequencing of this TCR beta chain was carried out in a study of vaccination and CD4 T cells after COVID-19. Study background: Cells were stimulated with overlapping spike peptides from SARS-CoV-2, HCoV-NL63, HCoV-OC43 and HCoV-229E.

Germline trimming cut 4 bases from V and 0 bases from J; bases unmatched to any gene: 2. Looked up from germline, CDR1 is DFQATT and CDR2 is SNEGSKA (reference sequence). This CDR3 is built from 14 residues. Treatment defined: roughly 11-day PBMC culture with coronavirus spike peptide pools or control peptides (ViraFEST assay). ViraFEST relied on peptide pools to expand antigen-specific T cells; the TCRs were sequenced afterward. Peptide pools at approximately 10 ug/ml, together with 10 IU/ml IL-2, were added to cultures of under 2.5 million PBMCs per well. This clonotype was detected only a few times. Its antigen is currently unknown. Oncomine TCR Beta short-read sequencing was applied to DNA from cultured CD4+ T cells. Each CDR3 protein gets one entry after TCRdb re-called the PCR reads with MiXCR. This sample carries some 15,000 distinct CDR3 sequences, approximately 35% of them seen once, and the ten largest clones take roughly 23%.

The sample here was CD4+ T cells from blood, cultured in vitro, taken before SARS-CoV-2 vaccination. The chain has TRBV20-1 and TRBJ1-5, with 8 bases lining up with TRBD1. The clonotype comes from a human donor who received a COVID-19 vaccine. The CDR3 nucleotides read TGCAGTGCTAACAGGGGGGATAGCAATCAGCCCCAGCATTTT. Translating gives CSANRGDSNQPQHF.